This is a list of T cell receptor beta chains from one sample in a study of T cell changes during pregnancy in multiple sclerosis. Measured with immunoSEQ multiplex PCR; TCRdb has only the in-frame clones, and not every one. The data contain approximately 80,000 clones, about 95% of them seen just once; the ten biggest clones take up about 2.3%. Material: peripheral blood, obtained in the third trimester of pregnancy. The source is a female donor with multiple sclerosis, enrolled in a pregnancy study. CDR3s include the opening cysteine and the closing phenylalanine or tryptophan. D genes are given only for firm matches. Clone sizes are given selectively: once, few, many, or a class where the clone is expanded.

J | size | V | D | length | DNA | CDR3
TRBJ2-7 | once | TRBV7-7 | TRBD2 | 12 | TGTGCTAGCAGCTCGGGGGAGGGACAGCAGTACTTC | CASSSGEGQQYF
TRBJ1-2 | NA | TRBV29-1 | NA | 12 | TGCAGCGTTGAGGGCCTTAACTATGGCTACACCTTC | CSVEGLNYGYTF
TRBJ1-6 | NA | TRBV18 | TRBD1 | 17 | TGTGCCAGCCGACCCTGGGGGACAGGGGCCGCAAATTCACCCCTCCACTTT | CASRPWGTGAANSPLHF
TRBJ2-3 | NA | TRBV11-1 | NA | 16 | TGTGCCAGCAGCTTACCCGGACAGTACGAGACAGATACGCAGTATTTT | CASSLPGQYETDTQYF
TRBJ1-3 | NA | TRBV4-1 | NA | 16 | TGCGCCAGCAGCCAAGCCCTGACAGGCTCTGGAAACACCATATATTTT | CASSQALTGSGNTIYF
TRBJ1-2 | NA | TRBV6-1 | NA | 14 | TGTGCCAGCAGTGAAGGTGGAGTGAACTATGGCTACACCTTC | CASSEGGVNYGYTF
TRBJ2-5 | NA | TRBV11-2 | NA | 12 | TGTGCCAGCAGCCCGACAAGGGAGACCCAGTACTTC | CASSPTRETQYF
TRBJ2-2 | NA | TRBV6-5 | NA | 15 | TGTGCCAGCAGTTACAGTCGGGGGTTCGCCGGGGAGCTGTTTTTT | CASSYSRGFAGELFF
TRBJ1-3 | NA | TRBV15 | NA | 16 | TGTGCCACCAGCAGAGCCAGGTCCTATTCTGGAAACACCATATATTTT | CATSRARSYSGNTIYF
TRBJ1-5 | NA | TRBV30 | TRBD1 | 12 | TGTGCCTGGGAGACAGGGGGTCAGCCCCAGCATTTT | CAWETGGQPQHF
TRBJ1-1 | NA | TRBV7-9 | TRBD1 | 15 | TGTGCCAGCAGCTCGGGGGGGGACAGGGTCACTGAAGCTTTCTTT | CASSSGGDRVTEAFF
TRBJ2-7 | NA | TRBV2 | TRBD2 | 13 | TGTGCCAGCACCCCGGGACTAGGCTACGAGCAGTACTTC | CASTPGLGYEQYF
TRBJ2-3 | NA | TRBV15 | NA | 14 | TGTGCCACCAGCAGAGTGGGCCAGGTTGATACGCAGTATTTT | CATSRVGQVDTQYF
TRBJ2-1 | few | TRBV7-9 | NA | 12 | TGTGCCAGCAACCCCCAGGGCCAAGAGCAGTTCTTC | CASNPQGQEQFF
TRBJ2-3 | NA | TRBV7-3 | NA | 13 | TGTGCCAGCAGCTGGCAGGGGACAGATACGCAGTATTTT | CASSWQGTDTQYF
TRBJ2-5 | NA | TRBV29-1 | NA | 11 | TGCAGCGGCGGAGGGGAAGAGACCCAGTACTTC | CSGGGEETQYF
TRBJ1-2 | NA | TRBV6-1 | NA | 14 | TGTGCCAGCAGCGCCCTGGGGGGTAACTATGGCTACACCTTC | CASSALGGNYGYTF
TRBJ1-2 | NA | TRBV2 | NA | 14 | TGTGCCAGCATGAGTGACAGGACGAACTATGGCTACACCTTC | CASMSDRTNYGYTF
TRBJ2-1 | NA | TRBV6-1 | NA | 15 | TGTGCCAGCACCCTTCTGGGGGGGCCAAACAATGAGCAGTTCTTC | CASTLLGGPNNEQFF
TRBJ2-3 | NA | TRBV9 | TRBD2 | 16 | TGTGCCAGCAGCATGATTAGCGGGGGGGCGATAGATACGCAGTATTTT | CASSMISGGAIDTQYF
TRBJ2-5 | NA | TRBV6-5 | TRBD2 | 13 | TGTGCCAGCAGTGGACTAGCGTTACAGACCCAGTACTTC | CASSGLALQTQYF
TRBJ2-5 | NA | TRBV7-2 | TRBD1 | 16 | TGTGCCAGCAGCCAGCGGGACAGGGGCCCAAGAGAGACCCAGTACTTC | CASSQRDRGPRETQYF
TRBJ1-1 | few | TRBV29-1 | NA | 11 | TGCAGCGTTGAAGTTAACAGGGCAGCTTTCTTT | CSVEVNRAAFF
TRBJ2-1 | NA | TRBV27 | NA | 15 | TGTGCCAGCAGTTTCCTCCTACCCCCCAACAATGAGCAGTTCTTC | CASSFLLPPNNEQFF
TRBJ1-2 | NA | TRBV13 | TRBD1 | 15 | TGTGCCAGCAGCTTAGGACAGGGGGCTAACTATGGCTACACCTTC | CASSLGQGANYGYTF
TRBJ1-6 | NA | TRBV5-1 | NA | 12 | TGCGCCAGCAGCTTGACCGGTGAACCCCTCCACTTT | CASSLTGEPLHF
TRBJ2-7 | NA | TRBV6-5 | TRBD2 | 15 | TGTGCCAGCAGTTCTTCCTCAGAGCGGGACTACGAGCAGTACTTC | CASSSSSERDYEQYF
TRBJ1-1 | NA | TRBV4-1 | TRBD1 | 15 | TGCGCCAGCAGCCAAGATCTTGCAGGGGGGACCGAAGCTTTCTTT | CASSQDLAGGTEAFF
TRBJ2-1 | once | TRBV19 | NA | 17 | TGTGCCAGTAGTATCCCGCCGGGTAGCGAGGAATACAATGAGCAGTTCTTC | CASSIPPGSEEYNEQFF
TRBJ2-7 | NA | TRBV18 | TRBD1 | 18 | TGTGCCAGCTCAGGACCGGGACAGGGGGCGCGGGCCGTCTACGAGCAGTACTTC | CASSGPGQGARAVYEQYF
TRBJ1-1 | NA | TRBV30 | NA | 12 | TGTGCCTGGAGTAAACGCCCTATACCCCCGAACTTT | CAWSKRPIPPNF
TRBJ1-2 | once | TRBV6-4 | TRBD1 | 12 | TGTGCCAGCAGAGGGACAGGCTATGGCTACACCTTC | CASRGTGYGYTF
TRBJ1-6 | NA | TRBV7-8 | NA | 15 | TGTGCCAGCAGCCCACGAGACAGATTAAATTCACCCCTCCACTTT | CASSPRDRLNSPLHF
TRBJ1-4 | NA | TRBV19 | TRBD1 | 14 | TGTGCCACTACAGGGGGCGGTTCATCTGAAAAACTGTTTTTT | CATTGGGSSEKLFF
TRBJ1-4 | NA | TRBV27 | NA | 16 | TGTGCCAGCAGTCCCATTCAGGTCGGGAGCAATGAAAAACTGTTTTTT | CASSPIQVGSNEKLFF
TRBJ2-1 | NA | TRBV10-3 | TRBD2 | 18 | TGTGCCATCAGCCAGACTAGCGGGGGGGCCCCTCCCTACAATGAGCAGTTCTTC | CAISQTSGGAPPYNEQFF
TRBJ1-2 | once | TRBV7-9 | TRBD1 | 16 | TGTGCCAGCAGCCAGGGGGCGACGGACAGGAACTATGGCTACACCTTC | CASSQGATDRNYGYTF
TRBJ1-6 | NA | TRBV7-3 | NA | 14 | TGTGCCAGCAGCCTGAGCTCCTATAATTCACCCCTCCACTTT | CASSLSSYNSPLHF
TRBJ2-1 | once | TRBV9 | TRBD2 | 17 | TGTGCCAGCAGCGTAGCATTGCGGGGGGTACCATACAATGAGCAGTTCTTC | CASSVALRGVPYNEQFF
TRBJ1-1 | NA | TRBV29-1 | TRBD1 | 13 | TGCAGCGTTGGGACAGGGGAAACTGTGGGAGCTTTCTTT | CSVGTGETVGAFF
TRBJ2-3 | NA | TRBV13 | NA | 16 | TGTGCCAGCAGCCCACCACGGGGGAGTAGCACAGATACGCAGTATTTT | CASSPPRGSSTDTQYF
TRBJ1-2 | NA | TRBV5-5 | NA | 13 | TGTGCCAGCAGCATGCCGGGAAACTATGGCTACACCTTC | CASSMPGNYGYTF